The next 11 T cell receptor beta chains were all read from a single sample in a study of blood T cell repertoires in COVID-19. The method was immunoSEQ multiplex PCR; TCRdb's version includes in-frame clones alone and lacks a portion of them. The profile shows about 200,000 clones, approximately 83% of them singletons. What was sequenced was PBMCs or T cells enriched from blood (not recorded which). These receptors were taken from a woman aged 50 to 60 who had been exposed to COVID-19.

This chain links TRBV29-1 with TRBJ1-3; D remains ambiguous. Trimming left V 7 bases short and J 0 bases short, with 13 bases between. The CDR3 is 14 amino acids. The germline V gene encodes CDR1 SQVTM and CDR2 ANQGSEA. The CDR3 loop reads CSASGIHSGNTIYF. CDR3 DNA: TGCAGCGCCTCCGGGATACACTCTGGAAACACCATATATTTT.

This chain links TRBV5-1 with TRBJ2-3; TRBD2 aligns across 8 bases. With V trimmed by 0 bases and J by 6 bases, 9 bases remained unmatched. Germline values: CDR1 SGHRS, CDR2 YFSETQ. This CDR3 comprises 16 residues. DNA of the CDR3: TGCGCCAGCAGCTTGGGGACTAGCCCGCGGTGGGATACGCAGTATTTT. Residues: CASSLGTSPRWDTQYF.

There are a few counts of this clone. The genes are TRBV24-1 and TRBJ1-5, with D tentatively TRBD1 (6 bases). The V gene's germline CDR1 is KGHDR and CDR2 SFDVKD. V gave up 4 bases and J gave up 1 base, with 10 bases separating them. This CDR3 spans 15 amino acids. For the CDR3, the DNA is TGTGCCACCAGTGACAGGGGTCAAAGCAATCAGCCCCAGCATTTT. Translated, it gives CATSDRGQSNQPQHF.

V is TRBV14 and J is TRBJ1-5; perhaps TRBD1 as D (5 bases). V was trimmed by 2 bases and J by 10 bases, leaving 15 bases between them. The CDR3 loop spans 14 amino acids. Germline V gene sequence: CDR1 SGHDN, CDR2 FVKESK. The CDR3: CASSQNLGGYPQHF. CDR3 in DNA: TGTGCCAGCAGCCAAAATTTGGGGGGTTATCCCCAGCATTTT.

On this clone itself: Different DNA sequences within this sample yield the same CDR3. The genes are TRBV30 and TRBJ1-3, with 7 bases lining up with TRBD1. Germline V gene data show CDR1 as GTSNPN and CDR2 as SVGIG (reference sequence). V lost 3 bases and J lost 2; bases outside the gene matches: 1. This CDR3 has 13 amino acids. CDR3 loop: CAWSTGAGNTIYF. The CDR3 bases are TGTGCCTGGAGCACAGGGGCTGGAAACACCATATATTTT. Full variable domain (outside the CDR3, taken from reference TRBV30 and TRBJ1-3): SQTIHQWPATLVQPVGSPLSLECTVEGTSNPNLYWYRQAAGRGLQLLFYSVGIGQISSEVPQNLSASRPQDRQFILSSKKLLLSDSGFYLCAWSTGAGNTIYFGEGSWLTVV.

This clone occurred once. The chain is built from TRBV5-1 and TRBJ1-4, with TRBD1 matching 7 bases. The J segment lost 8 bases and the V segment lost 3 bases, leaving 7 bases of the junction unmatched. Germline V gene data show CDR1 as SGHRS and CDR2 as YFSETQ. The CDR3 has 14 residues. The CDR3 region has the DNA TGCGCCAGCAGCTCATACAGGGGCTCGGAAAAACTGTTTTTT. This sequence encodes CASSSYRGSEKLFF.

The chain combines TRBV18 with TRBJ2-3; tentatively, D is TRBD2 (6 bases). Germline lookup yields CDR1 KGHSH and CDR2 LQKENI. Trimming shortened V by 3 bases and J by 2 bases, and 12 bases separated the two germline ends. CDR3 length equals 15 residues. The CDR3 reads CASSPRGSYTDTQYF. The CDR3 region has the DNA TGTGCCAGCTCACCGCGGGGAAGCTACACAGATACGCAGTATTTT.

This chain connects TRBV2 to TRBJ2-3; no reliable D call. Germline CDR1 and CDR2: SNHLY and FYNNEI. Trimming stripped 4 bases from V and 14 bases from J, with 13 bases between. This CDR3 has 11 residues. This CDR3 reads CASSGASSRYF. The CDR3 nucleotides are TGTGCCAGCAGTGGGGCTTCCTCGCGGTATTTT.

The chain joins TRBV28 to TRBJ2-1, with TRBD2 as a possible D gene (6 bases). V lost 7 bases to trimming and J lost 7 bases, with 23 bases between them. This CDR3 region has 16 residues. The germline gives CDR1 MDHEN, CDR2 SYDVKM. The CDR3 here is CASTLRGMVRPNEQFF. DNA for the CDR3: TGTGCCAGCACCCTCCGGGGGATGGTCAGACCTAATGAGCAGTTCTTC.

The J gene is TRBJ1-1, the V gene TRBV5-6; D unresolved. The ends were cut back, 4 bases at V and 5 bases at J, with 9 bases in the middle. Germline V gene data show CDR1 as SGHDT and CDR2 as YYEEEE. The CDR3 is 12 amino acids. The CDR3 region is CASSRGRTEAFF. The CDR3 DNA reads as TGTGCCAGCAGCCGAGGAAGAACTGAAGCTTTCTTT.

This chain joins TRBV5-6 and TRBJ1-1; the D gene is possibly TRBD1 (5 bases). Trimming cost V 4 bases and J 4 bases, with 26 bases left between them. Germline V gene sequence: CDR1 SGHDT, CDR2 YYEEEE. The CDR3 length is 18 residues. CDR3 sequence: CASSPSRGTISGLTEAFF. In nucleotides, the CDR3 is TGTGCCAGCAGCCCAAGTAGGGGCACGATATCGGGACTCACTGAAGCTTTCTTT.